The present TCR beta chain was sequenced within a study of T-cell memory formation after mild COVID-19. Study information: Among the donors, TCR clusters were largely specific to each donor.

The CDR3 extends over 16 amino acids. Germline loops: CDR1 KGHSH, CDR2 LQKENI. The V gene end was trimmed by 1 base and the J gene end by 5 bases; junction bases not matched to a gene: 7. Points on this clonotype: Its target is not known.

Study findings and constraints: Clones that got smaller from day 15 to 85 had even CD4/CD8, while clones growing later tipped toward CD4+. Some clones that responded were present in memory (sampled pre-infection), which suggests cross-reactive memory joined.

TCRdb analysed the 5' RACE reads with MiXCR anew, one entry per CDR3 protein. The sample has around 530,000 distinct CDR3 sequences, 20% to 25% seen once. This sequence joins TRBV18 and TRBJ2-2; 7 positions match TRBD2. Material: PBMCs or a T cell subset sorted from them (not recorded which). The clonotype originates from an adult woman who had mild COVID-19 (a few samples of this study predate the infection). Cell type and time point are not known. Here the CDR3 DNA reads TGTGCCAGCTCACCACAGGGCGGGAGAGGAACCGGGGAGCTGTTTTTT. It translates to CASSPQGGRGTGELFF.